The present entry profiles one T cell receptor (beta chain) with its context. This record belongs to a study of cytomegalovirus exposure and HLA in healthy donors. Study as a whole: The Caucasian-associated ancestry cluster contained about 80% of the roughly 390 genotyped donors.

V shed 5 bases and J 9 bases; nucleotides not matched to a gene: 8. Germline CDR1 is SGHAT and CDR2 is FQNNGV. The CDR3 runs 15 residues. The donors comprised healthy bone marrow donors. PCR involved 60 Vbeta and 13 Jbeta primers. Assay: immunoSEQ multiplex PCR; the TCRdb copy retains only in-frame clones and omits some. The repertoire has 180,000 or so clones, 75% to 85% of them found once; the top ten carry around 2.3%. The chain combines TRBV11-2 with TRBJ1-6, with 9 positions matching TRBD1. The sample consisted of PBMCs. The sequence was collected from a woman between 45 and 65 years old in good health and CMV-seronegative. The CDR3 DNA is TGTGCCAGCAGCATAACCCGGGACAGGGTTTCACCCCTCCACTTT. Protein sequence: CASSITRDRVSPLHF.